A selection of T cell receptor beta chains follows, all from one sample in a study of shared clonotypes between healthy human individuals. Clones were sequenced by immunoSEQ multiplex PCR, and TCRdb holds only the in-frame ones, with some missing. This sample has a few million clones, with around 93% found just once. The sample comprised naive CD4+ T cells from PBMCs. Every receptor here comes from a man younger than 35 in good health. Some clones in this sample may be carry-over from other donors' samples. The CDR3 runs from the conserved cysteine through the conserved F or W. Each record gives: V gene, CDR3 length, J gene, D gene, clone size, CDR3 protein, CDR3 DNA. The D gene is left open where the match is weak. Size values are once, few and many counts, or a class for expanded clones, and some rows have none.

>TRBV14|15|TRBJ2-7|.|once
CASSQDWSRYYEQYF
TGTGCCAGCAGCCAAGATTGGTCCCGTTACTACGAGCAGTACTTC
>TRBV30|15|TRBJ2-3|TRBD2|.
CAWAPGLADTDTQYF
TGTGCCTGGGCCCCGGGACTAGCGGACACAGATACGCAGTATTTT
>TRBV19|14|TRBJ2-1|.|.
CASSIGLAFNGQFF
TGTGCCAGTAGTATTGGGCTAGCTTTCAATGGGCAGTTCTTC
>TRBV5-1|15|TRBJ2-7|.|.
CASSPEVRVSDEQYF
TGCGCCAGCAGCCCGGAGGTCCGAGTTTCGGACGAGCAGTACTTC
>TRBV15|17|TRBJ1-5|TRBD1|.
CATSRERTGASNQPQHF
TGTGCCACCAGCAGAGAGCGGACAGGGGCTAGCAATCAGCCCCAGCATTTT
>TRBV2|15|TRBJ1-5|.|.
CASRNSGVSNQPQHF
TGTGCCAGCAGAAATTCAGGGGTTAGCAATCAGCCCCAGCATTTT
>TRBV6-5|15|TRBJ2-1|TRBD2|.
CASSFGLAANNEQFF
TGTGCCAGCAGTTTTGGACTAGCGGCAAACAATGAGCAGTTCTTC
>TRBV28|14|TRBJ2-6|.|.
CASNWGSRTNVLTF
TGTGCCAGCAACTGGGGGAGTAGGACCAACGTCCTGACTTTC
>TRBV28|15|TRBJ1-1|TRBD1|.
CASSLYPPTGGEAFF
TGTGCCAGCAGTTTATACCCCCCAACAGGGGGCGAAGCTTTCTTT
>TRBV10-3|13|TRBJ1-1|TRBD1|.
CAISTKGGLGTFF
TGTGCCATCAGTACCAAAGGGGGCCTCGGGACTTTCTTT
>TRBV6-5|14|TRBJ2-7|.|.
CASRGWGGSYEQYF
TGTGCCAGCAGGGGTTGGGGCGGCTCCTACGAGCAGTACTTC
>TRBV5-4|16|TRBJ1-2|TRBD1|.
CASSRDRGTSNYGYTF
TGTGCCAGCAGCCGGGACAGGGGGACCTCTAACTATGGCTACACCTTC
>TRBV2|12|TRBJ2-3|.|.
CASSLEADTQYF
TGTGCCAGCAGCCTCGAGGCAGATACGCAGTATTTT
>TRBV28|12|TRBJ1-5|.|.
CASLGGYQPQHF
TGTGCCAGCTTGGGGGGGTATCAGCCCCAGCATTTT
>TRBV5-1|16|TRBJ2-3|TRBD2|.
CASSPGLAGVADTQYF
TGCGCCAGCAGCCCAGGACTAGCGGGAGTTGCAGATACGCAGTATTTT
>TRBV5-4|15|TRBJ1-3|TRBD1|.
CASRPRQGAGNTIYF
TGTGCCAGCAGACCAAGACAGGGGGCAGGAAACACCATATATTTT
>TRBV2|14|TRBJ1-2|.|.
CASSDSGGSYGYTF
TGTGCCAGCAGTGATTCCGGGGGATCCTATGGCTACACCTTC
>TRBV9|15|TRBJ2-6|.|.
CASSKASSGANVLTF
TGTGCCAGCAGCAAAGCAAGCTCTGGGGCCAACGTCCTGACTTTC